Shown below are 2 T cell receptor beta chains from a single sample sequenced in a study of cytomegalovirus exposure and HLA in healthy donors. Primers: 60 Vbeta forward and 13 Jbeta reverse. Libraries were prepared by immunoSEQ multiplex PCR; TCRdb keeps only in-frame clonotypes and omits some of them. The repertoire table contains about 110,000 clones. Sequencing input: PBMCs. These TCRs come from a man aged 25 to 45 in good health and CMV-seronegative.

The genes are TRBV5-1 and TRBJ2-3; 9 bases are a match to TRBD1. Germline CDR1 SGHRS, CDR2 YFSETQ. The trim removed 4 bases at V and 5 bases at J, leaving 5 bases unmatched. The CDR3 loop spans 14 amino acids. DNA of the CDR3: TGCGCCAGCAGCCCGACAGGGGGTGGAGATACGCAGTATTTT. Amino acid sequence: CASSPTGGGDTQYF.

The V gene is TRBV29-1, the J gene TRBJ2-1; tentative D call: TRBD1 (6 bases). V lost 7 bases, J lost 1 base, and 14 bases lay in between. This CDR3 is built from 14 residues. Germline assignment: CDR1 SQVTM and CDR2 ANQGSEA. The CDR3 here is CSGEQGVSYNEQFF. CDR3 in DNA: TGCAGCGGGGAACAGGGTGTGTCCTACAATGAGCAGTTCTTC.